The 13 T cell receptor beta chains given below trace back to one sample, sequenced in a study of blood T cell repertoires in COVID-19. Assay: immunoSEQ multiplex PCR; the TCRdb copy retains only in-frame clones and omits some. The sample consists of fewer than 200,000 clones, approximately 86% of them appearing once. The sample taken for sequencing was peripheral blood. These receptors all come from a woman aged 55 to 70 who had recovered from COVID-19.

The genes are TRBV4-3 and TRBJ1-2; D may be TRBD1 (6 bases). Germline loops: CDR1 LGHNA, CDR2 YSLEER. Trimming removed 1 base from V and 6 bases from J, with 9 bases in between. This CDR3 region has 13 residues. The CDR3 DNA reads TGCGCCAGCAGCCAAGTTAACAGGGATGGCTACACCTTC. Its protein is CASSQVNRDGYTF.

In DNA form, the CDR3 reads TGTGCCAGCAGTTCCTGGGAGAGGGAGCAGTTCTTC. It is translated as CASSSWEREQFF. The chain links TRBV28 to TRBJ2-1; D is possibly TRBD2 (5 bases). The CDR3 has 12 amino acids. The ends were cut back, 4 bases at V and 10 bases at J, with 11 bases in the middle. Germline CDR1 is MDHEN and CDR2 is SYDVKM. The full variable domain, in which reference TRBV28 and TRBJ2-1 provide the parts outside the CDR3, is DVKVTQSSRYLVKRTGEKVFLECVQDMDHENMFWYRQDPGLGLRLIYFSYDVKMKEKGDIPEGYSVSREKKERFSLILESASTNQTSMYLCASSSWEREQFFGPGTRLTVL.

The chain carries TRBV14 and TRBJ1-2; 11 nucleotides match TRBD1. The CDR3 has 16 residues. Germline V gene data show CDR1 as SGHDN and CDR2 as FVKESK. The V and J ends lost 5 bases and 8 bases, in that order; junction bases with no gene match: 13. In DNA, the CDR3 is TGTGCCAGCAGCTTTCGGACAGGGGGCGAAGTTTGGGGCTACACCTTC. It is translated as CASSFRTGGEVWGYTF.

The genes are TRBV5-1 and TRBJ2-1, with 9 bases lining up with TRBD2. The trim removed 4 bases at V and 5 bases at J, leaving 4 bases unmatched. Germline assignment: CDR1 SGHRS and CDR2 YFSETQ. This CDR3 region has 14 residues. Here the CDR3 DNA reads TGCGCCAGCAGCGATAGCGGGGGAAACAATGAGCAGTTCTTC. Its translation: CASSDSGGNNEQFF.

The J gene is TRBJ1-6, the V gene TRBV5-1; possibly TRBD1 for D (5 bases). V was shortened by 2 bases and J by 7 bases, with 10 bases between the two germline ends. Per germline, CDR1 SGHRS and CDR2 YFSETQ. The CDR3 spans 14 residues. CDR3 coding DNA: TGCGCCAGCAGCTTCGAGACAGTCAATTCACCCCTCCACTTT. Amino acids: CASSFETVNSPLHF.

The chain combines TRBV6-5 with TRBJ2-5, with D perhaps TRBD2 (6 bases). The V end lost 7 bases, the J end lost 6 bases, and 18 bases lay between the germline ends. The CDR3 is 14 amino acids. The germline gives CDR1 MNHEY, CDR2 SVGAGI. The CDR3 reads CASIPRAGWKTQYF. CDR3 DNA sequence: TGTGCCAGCATTCCTAGGGCGGGGTGGAAGACCCAGTACTTC.

The V and J genes are TRBV19 and TRBJ2-3; TRBD2 matches at 7 bases. The junction had 12 bases not matched to a gene; V was cut back by 4 bases and J by 5 bases. From germline, CDR1 is LNHDA and CDR2 SQIVND (reference sequence). The CDR3 runs to 16 residues. This chain's CDR3 is CASSTTWGGAGDTQYF. Here the CDR3 DNA reads TGTGCCAGTAGTACGACTTGGGGAGGGGCGGGAGATACGCAGTATTTT. The complete variable domain, with remaining parts taken from reference TRBV19 and TRBJ2-3, reads DGGITQSPKYLFRKEGQNVTLSCEQNLNHDAMYWYRQDPGQGLRLIYYSQIVNDFQKGDIAEGYSVSREKKESFPLTVTSAQKNPTAFYLCASSTTWGGAGDTQYFGPGTRLTVL.

The CDR3 protein is CASRRHIDSPLHF. CDR3 sequence (DNA): TGTGCCAGCAGGAGACATATTGATTCACCCCTCCACTTT. This rearrangement joins TRBV6-6 to TRBJ1-6; D unclear. The V gene's germline CDR1 is MNHNY and CDR2 SVGAGI (reference sequence). Trimming took off 6 bases at V and 8 bases at J, with 11 bases between the two ends. This CDR3 has 13 amino acids.

This clone was seen a single time. The chain has TRBV7-7 and TRBJ2-1; D gene uncertain. CDR1 and CDR2 (germline): SSHAT, FNYEAQ (reference sequence). Trimming cost V 2 bases and J 2 bases, with 13 bases left between them. The CDR3 length is 16 residues. The CDR3 nucleotides are TGTGCCAGCAGCTTAACCGCGTATTCGGCCTACAATGAGCAGTTCTTC. Amino acids: CASSLTAYSAYNEQFF. The full variable domain, rest sourced from reference TRBV7-7 and TRBJ2-1, is GAGVSQSPRYKVTKRGQDVTLRCDPISSHATLYWYQQALGQGPEFLTYFNYEAQPDKSGLPSDRFSAERPEGSISTLTIQRTEQRDSAMYRCASSLTAYSAYNEQFFGPGTRLTVL.

This clone was detected only a few times. This chain's CDR3 is CASSARGGGYEQYF. CDR3 nucleotide sequence: TGTGCCAGCAGCGCTCGCGGGGGGGGCTACGAGCAGTACTTC. V usage is TRBV9 and J usage is TRBJ2-7, with 9 nucleotides matching TRBD2. In germline, CDR1 is SGDLS, CDR2 YYNGEE. V was pared by 3 bases and J by 3 bases, with 4 bases of the junction left unmatched. The length of the CDR3 is 14 residues.

This clone was detected once. The chain couples TRBV6-2 or TRBV6-3 to TRBJ2-7, with a tentative D call TRBD1 (6 bases). The germline V and J ends were trimmed by 4 bases and 6 bases, with 16 bases remaining between them. Germline CDR1 is MNHEY and CDR2 is SVGEGT. The CDR3 runs to 14 residues. The CDR3 sequence: CASSSFVQGLEQYF. CDR3 sequence (DNA): TGTGCCAGCAGTTCTTTTGTACAGGGTCTCGAGCAGTACTTC.

This chain links TRBV28 with TRBJ2-7; D may be TRBD1 (5 bases). The V and J ends lost 1 base and 2 bases respectively, with 9 bases between them. The CDR3 totals 14 residues. Germline assignment: CDR1 MDHEN and CDR2 SYDVKM. The CDR3 region is CASSLSWGTYEQYF. The CDR3 nucleotides are TGTGCCAGCAGTTTATCCTGGGGCACCTACGAGCAGTACTTC.

This chain links TRBV6-5 with TRBJ2-4; D not resolved. From germline, CDR1 is MNHEY and CDR2 SVGAGI. The V and J ends lost 6 bases and 1 base respectively, with 13 bases between them. The CDR3 spans 15 residues. This CDR3 is CASSPIVRAKNIQYF. The CDR3 nucleotides are TGTGCCAGCAGCCCGATAGTGCGGGCCAAAAACATTCAGTACTTC.